This entry lists 14 T cell receptor beta chains sequenced from one sample in a study of cytomegalovirus exposure and HLA in healthy donors. Repertoires were generated with immunoSEQ multiplex PCR, while TCRdb's copy carries only in-frame clones and drops some. The table lists about 150,000 clones, 65% to 90% of them singletons. Sequencing input: PBMCs. The source of these receptors is a man aged 18 to 35 in good health and CMV-seropositive.

J is TRBJ2-5 and V is TRBV9; 10 positions match TRBD2. V lost 0 bases, J lost 7 bases, and 6 bases stayed unmatched. This CDR3 is built from 15 residues. Looked up from germline, CDR1 is SGDLS and CDR2 is YYNGEE. The CDR3 loop is CASSVDSGGKGTQYF. The CDR3 DNA is TGTGCCAGCAGCGTAGATAGCGGGGGGAAGGGGACCCAGTACTTC.

Concerning this clone itself: Other DNA sequences in this sample translate to the same CDR3. This sequence joins TRBV18 and TRBJ1-4; TRBD1 aligns across 8 bases. V lost 2 bases and J lost 5; bases outside the gene matches: 1. The CDR3 runs 14 residues. Germline CDR1 reads KGHSH; CDR2 reads LQKENI. In DNA form, the CDR3 reads TGTGCCAGCTCACCAGGACAGGGAAATGAAAAACTGTTTTTT. Amino acids: CASSPGQGNEKLFF.

The chain is built from TRBV19 and TRBJ1-2; 9 bases align to TRBD1. V trimming: 5 bases; J trimming: 6 bases; junction bases outside the gene matches: 10. The CDR3 loop spans 15 amino acids. Per germline, CDR1 LNHDA and CDR2 SQIVND (reference sequence). CDR3 nucleotides: TGTGCCAGTAGTCCTGGGGACAGGGTCCTTCATGGCTACACCTTC. Translation: CASSPGDRVLHGYTF. Using reference TRBV19 and TRBJ1-2 for the parts outside the CDR3, the full variable domain is DGGITQSPKYLFRKEGQNVTLSCEQNLNHDAMYWYRQDPGQGLRLIYYSQIVNDFQKGDIAEGYSVSREKKESFPLTVTSAQKNPTAFYLCASSPGDRVLHGYTFGSGTRLTVV.

The chain recombines TRBV7-6 with TRBJ2-5; 11 nucleotides match TRBD2. The CDR3 is made up of 18 amino acids. The germline gives CDR1 SGHVS, CDR2 FNYEAQ. The V gene end was trimmed by 5 bases and the J gene end by 1 base; junction bases not matched to a gene: 12. DNA of the CDR3: TGTGCCAGCAGCCTCAACCCCTCTAGCGGGGGGTCCCAAGAGACCCAGTACTTC. It is translated as CASSLNPSSGGSQETQYF.

V is TRBV19 and J is TRBJ2-1; D uncertain. The V and J ends lost 8 bases and 5 bases respectively, with 16 bases between them. Germline-derived CDR1 and CDR2 are LNHDA and SQIVND (reference sequence). This CDR3 comprises 14 residues. This chain's CDR3 is CASSSASPDNEQFF. The CDR3 coding sequence is TGTGCCAGTTCTTCTGCGTCACCGGACAATGAGCAGTTCTTC.

The chain combines TRBV6-1 with TRBJ1-2; weak D call: TRBD1 (5 bases). The CDR3 is 15 residues long. Germline V gene sequence: CDR1 MNHNS, CDR2 SASEGT. The V end was cut by 2 bases, the J end by 0 bases, with 10 bases between. The CDR3 reads CASSESGFSNYGYTF. CDR3 nucleotides: TGTGCCAGCAGTGAATCAGGGTTTTCTAACTATGGCTACACCTTC.

For this clone: This is likely a read error, given that the CDR3 carries no conserved phenylalanine or tryptophan at its end. It is unclear where the CDR3 begins or ends on the DNA, so no DNA is shown, and the CDR3 is as TCRdb lists it. This sequence joins TRBV4-3 and TRBJ1-2; the DNA was not used to check the table's D call, TRBD1. Germline CDR1 reads LGHNA; CDR2 reads YSLEER. The CDR3 region is 10 residues in length, termini included. This CDR3 is CARQTQGALI.

This chain links TRBV6-6 with TRBJ2-3, with TRBD1 matching over 10 bases. The CDR3 runs to 16 residues. CDR1 and CDR2 (germline): MNHNY, SVGAGI (reference sequence). The V gene end was trimmed by 3 bases and the J gene end by 3 bases; junction bases not matched to a gene: 6. CDR3 sequence reads: CASSYDRGRRTDTQYF. In DNA form, the CDR3 reads TGTGCCAGCAGTTATGACAGGGGGCGAAGGACAGATACGCAGTATTTT.

V gene TRBV5-1 combines with J gene TRBJ2-1; 11 bases are shared with TRBD2. The CDR3 is 16 residues long. Germline-derived CDR1 and CDR2 are SGHRS and YFSETQ. V dropped 4 bases and J dropped 5; count of bases not matched to a gene: 8. This chain's CDR3 is CASSPLLAGADNEQFF. For the CDR3, the DNA is TGCGCCAGCAGCCCTCTACTAGCGGGAGCGGACAATGAGCAGTTCTTC. Full variable domain (missing parts from reference TRBV5-1 and TRBJ2-1): KAGVTQTPRYLIKTRGQQVTLSCSPISGHRSVSWYQQTPGQGLQFLFEYFSETQRNKGNFPGRFSGRQFSNSRSEMNVSTLELGDSALYLCASSPLLAGADNEQFFGPGTRLTVL.

This clone was seen a few times. The chain links TRBV7-2 to TRBJ2-1; D uncertain. This CDR3 contains 15 residues. Germline CDR1 and CDR2: SGHTA and FQGNSA. Between the trimmed V and J ends, which lost 3 bases and 0 bases, there was a span of 9 bases. CDR3 coding DNA: TGTGCCAGCAGCTTTAGGAGTACCTCCTACAATGAGCAGTTCTTC. Protein sequence: CASSFRSTSYNEQFF.

This clone was recorded a few times. A much larger clone lies one base from this, so it may be a read error. The rearrangement uses TRBV18 and TRBJ2-7; TRBD1 aligns across 7 bases. Germline V gene data show CDR1 as KGHSH and CDR2 as LQKENI. This CDR3 is 13 amino acids long. V trimming: 8 bases; J trimming: 5 bases; junction bases outside the gene matches: 9. CDR3 region: CASSPNRGNEQYF. In DNA, the CDR3 is TGTGCCAGCAGCCCGAACAGGGGTAACGAGCAGTACTTC.

The chain combines TRBV7-2 with TRBJ2-1, with TRBD2 identical over 8 bases. J was trimmed by 4 bases and V by 1 base; bases with no gene match: 3. CDR1 and CDR2 (germline): SGHTA, FQGNSA. This CDR3 spans 15 amino acids. CDR3 in DNA: TGTGCCAGCAGCTTAGAGACGGGAGGGTACAATGAGCAGTTCTTC. Amino acid sequence: CASSLETGGYNEQFF.

V is TRBV30 and J is TRBJ2-5, with TRBD2 matching 13 bases. The CDR3 is made up of 15 amino acids. The trim removed 2 bases at V and 3 bases at J, leaving 3 bases unmatched. In germline, CDR1 is GTSNPN, CDR2 SVGIG (reference sequence). The CDR3 spells CAWSRGTSGKETQYF. The CDR3 DNA sequence: TGTGCCTGGAGTCGCGGGACTAGCGGGAAAGAGACCCAGTACTTC.

The V gene is TRBV11-2, the J gene TRBJ2-1, with 9 bases lining up with TRBD2. Germline V gives CDR1 SGHAT, CDR2 FQNNGV. The CDR3 sequence is 15 residues long. Trimming removed 8 bases from V and 4 bases from J; junction bases left unmatched: 9. This chain's CDR3 is CASFGGGAFYNEQFF. CDR3 coding DNA: TGTGCCAGCTTCGGCGGGGGGGCCTTTTACAATGAGCAGTTCTTC. The whole variable domain, filled in from reference TRBV11-2 and TRBJ2-1, reads EAGVAQSPRYKIIEKRQSVAFWCNPISGHATLYWYQQILGQGPKLLIQFQNNGVVDDSQLPKDRFSAERLKGVDSTLKIQPAKLEDSAVYLCASFGGGAFYNEQFFGPGTRLTVL.